Included here is one TCR beta chain sequence, with context. The antigen remains undetermined. The junction had 10 bases not matched to a gene; V was cut back by 3 bases and J by 8 bases. Germline V CDR1 and CDR2: MNHEY, SMNVEV (reference sequence). The CDR3 has 15 residues. A roughly 130-subject validation cohort, separate from the approximately 720-subject first cohort, supplied the donors. This record belongs to a study of cytomegalovirus exposure and HLA in healthy donors. Notes on the study in general: Most TCR sequences were rare, but some public TCRs occurred in many donors. Confirmation was obtained in vitro that a few CMV-associated chains are specific for CMV antigens. It was reported that the classifier diagnosed cytomegalovirus status with high specificity and sensitivity in both the original and validation cohorts.

The table came from immunoSEQ multiplex PCR; TCRdb's copy has only in-frame clones and leaves some out. The data show 260,000 or so clones, approximately 87% seen once. The material sequenced was PBMCs. The rearrangement uses TRBV27 and TRBJ2-1; TRBD2 agrees at 7 bases. The clonotype comes from a man aged 18 to 29 in good health and CMV-seronegative. The CDR3 loop reads CASSLIFGGRDEQFF. CDR3 nucleotides: TGTGCCAGCAGTTTGATTTTCGGGGGGAGGGATGAGCAGTTCTTC.